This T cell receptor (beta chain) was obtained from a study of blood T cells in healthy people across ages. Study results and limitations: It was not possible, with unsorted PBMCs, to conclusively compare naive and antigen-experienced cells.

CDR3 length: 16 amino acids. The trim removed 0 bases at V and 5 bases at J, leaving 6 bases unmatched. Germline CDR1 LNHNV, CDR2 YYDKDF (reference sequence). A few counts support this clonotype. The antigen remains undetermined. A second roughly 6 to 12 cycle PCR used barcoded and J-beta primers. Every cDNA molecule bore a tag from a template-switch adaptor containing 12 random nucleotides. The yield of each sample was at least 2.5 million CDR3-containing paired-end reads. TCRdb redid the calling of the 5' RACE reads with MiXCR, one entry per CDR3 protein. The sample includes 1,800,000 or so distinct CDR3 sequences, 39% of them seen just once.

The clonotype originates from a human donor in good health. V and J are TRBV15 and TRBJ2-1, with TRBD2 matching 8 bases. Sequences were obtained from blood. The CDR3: CATSRDWGGGHNEQFF. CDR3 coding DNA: TGTGCCACCAGCAGAGATTGGGGCGGGGGGCACAATGAGCAGTTCTTC.